This is a list of T cell receptor beta chains from one sample in a study of cytomegalovirus exposure and HLA in healthy donors. The protocol was immunoSEQ multiplex PCR, while the TCRdb copy is restricted to in-frame clones and leaves out a portion. This repertoire shows over 120,000 clones, over 65% found once; its top ten account for just under 3%. Sequencing was carried out using PBMCs. These receptors originate from a female donor in good health and CMV-seronegative. Each CDR3 is given with its conserved first and last residue. Each record gives: J gene, V gene, D gene, CDR3 length, clone size, CDR3 protein, CDR3 DNA. The D gene is left open where the match is weak. Not every row has a clone size; where given, it reads once, few, many or a size class.

j_call: TRBJ2-7
v_call: TRBV29-1
d_call: TRBD1
cdr3_length: 15
clone_size: -
cdr3_aa: CSVEIGQGAQYEQYF
cdr3_nt: TGCAGCGTTGAGATCGGACAGGGGGCGCAATACGAGCAGTACTTC

j_call: TRBJ1-6
v_call: TRBV4-3
d_call: TRBD1
cdr3_length: 17
clone_size: -
cdr3_aa: CASSRTTGNPHNSPLHF
cdr3_nt: TGCGCCAGCAGCCGTACGACAGGGAACCCACATAATTCACCCCTCCACTTT

j_call: TRBJ2-7
v_call: TRBV28
d_call: -
cdr3_length: 14
clone_size: few
cdr3_aa: CASSLLVGDYEQYF
cdr3_nt: TGTGCCAGCAGTTTATTAGTGGGAGACTACGAGCAGTACTTC

j_call: TRBJ2-6
v_call: TRBV28
d_call: -
cdr3_length: 16
clone_size: -
cdr3_aa: CASKTGESSGANVLTF
cdr3_nt: TGTGCCAGCAAGACAGGCGAATCCTCTGGGGCCAACGTCCTGACTTTC

j_call: TRBJ2-6
v_call: TRBV5-1
d_call: -
cdr3_length: 18
clone_size: -
cdr3_aa: CASSPSGRGSSGANVLTF
cdr3_nt: TGCGCCAGCAGCCCCTCGGGACGGGGGAGCTCTGGGGCCAACGTCCTGACTTTC

j_call: TRBJ1-4
v_call: TRBV5-1
d_call: -
cdr3_length: 15
clone_size: -
cdr3_aa: CASSWRGGRQEKLFF
cdr3_nt: TGCGCCAGCAGCTGGCGGGGGGGAAGACAGGAAAAACTGTTTTTT

j_call: TRBJ1-1
v_call: TRBV29-1
d_call: TRBD1
cdr3_length: 12
clone_size: -
cdr3_aa: CSVPGQGTEAFF
cdr3_nt: TGCAGCGTGCCGGGACAGGGGACTGAAGCTTTCTTT

j_call: TRBJ1-6
v_call: TRBV10-1
d_call: -
cdr3_length: 11
clone_size: -
cdr3_aa: CANLDEAALHF
cdr3_nt: TGCGCCAATCTCGACGAGGCAGCCCTCCACTTT

j_call: TRBJ2-1
v_call: TRBV5-1
d_call: -
cdr3_length: 11
clone_size: -
cdr3_aa: CASSLYNEQFF
cdr3_nt: TGCGCCAGCAGCTTGTATAATGAGCAGTTCTTC

j_call: TRBJ1-4
v_call: TRBV2
d_call: -
cdr3_length: 13
clone_size: -
cdr3_aa: CASHRSLNEKLFF
cdr3_nt: TGTGCCAGCCACCGGTCCCTTAATGAAAAACTGTTTTTT

j_call: TRBJ1-2
v_call: TRBV7-8
d_call: -
cdr3_length: 13
clone_size: -
cdr3_aa: CASSSARQYGYTF
cdr3_nt: TGTGCCAGCAGCTCCGCGCGCCAATATGGCTACACCTTC

j_call: TRBJ1-5
v_call: TRBV19
d_call: -
cdr3_length: 13
clone_size: -
cdr3_aa: CASRGYQGGPQHF
cdr3_nt: TGTGCCAGTAGGGGATATCAAGGAGGCCCCCAGCATTTT

j_call: TRBJ2-1
v_call: TRBV5-1
d_call: TRBD1
cdr3_length: 20
clone_size: -
cdr3_aa: CASSHGQAILPGRRAYEQFF
cdr3_nt: TGCGCCAGCAGCCACGGACAGGCGATTTTACCGGGACGACGGGCTTATGAGCAGTTCTTC

j_call: TRBJ1-3
v_call: TRBV30
d_call: -
cdr3_length: 13
clone_size: once
cdr3_aa: CAWRRRTGNTIYF
cdr3_nt: TGTGCCTGGAGGCGGAGAACTGGAAACACCATATATTTT

j_call: TRBJ1-1
v_call: TRBV7-9
d_call: -
cdr3_length: 14
clone_size: few
cdr3_aa: CASSLVPGRTEAFF
cdr3_nt: TGTGCCAGCAGCTTAGTTCCGGGTCGCACTGAAGCTTTCTTT

j_call: TRBJ2-7
v_call: TRBV5-6
d_call: -
cdr3_length: 14
clone_size: few
cdr3_aa: CASSLGQATYEQYF
cdr3_nt: TGTGCCAGCAGCTTGGGGCAGGCCACCTACGAGCAGTACTTC

j_call: TRBJ2-2
v_call: TRBV7-2
d_call: -
cdr3_length: 15
clone_size: -
cdr3_aa: CASSLTRGGTGELFF
cdr3_nt: TGTGCCAGCAGCTTGACGCGGGGTGGAACCGGGGAGCTGTTTTTT

j_call: TRBJ2-3
v_call: TRBV9
d_call: TRBD1
cdr3_length: 15
clone_size: once
cdr3_aa: CASSAGQGSTDTQYF
cdr3_nt: TGTGCCAGCAGCGCCGGACAGGGGAGCACAGATACGCAGTATTTT

j_call: TRBJ1-1
v_call: TRBV7-9
d_call: -
cdr3_length: 13
clone_size: -
cdr3_aa: CASSSRSDTEAFF
cdr3_nt: TGTGCCAGCAGCTCGCGGAGCGACACTGAAGCTTTCTTT

j_call: TRBJ2-3
v_call: TRBV6-5
d_call: -
cdr3_length: 15
clone_size: few
cdr3_aa: CASRDRDSGTDTQYF
cdr3_nt: TGTGCCAGCAGGGACCGGGACAGCGGGACAGATACGCAGTATTTT

j_call: TRBJ1-1
v_call: TRBV5-1
d_call: TRBD1
cdr3_length: 15
clone_size: -
cdr3_aa: CASSLVLAGGGMAFF
cdr3_nt: TGCGCCAGCAGCTTGGTCTTGGCAGGGGGCGGAATGGCTTTCTTT

j_call: TRBJ2-7
v_call: TRBV7-9
d_call: -
cdr3_length: 11
clone_size: -
cdr3_aa: CASSSFYEQYF
cdr3_nt: TGTGCCAGCAGCTCTTTCTACGAGCAGTACTTC

j_call: TRBJ1-2
v_call: TRBV27
d_call: TRBD1
cdr3_length: 18
clone_size: -
cdr3_aa: CASSSTPGQGNIAYGYTF
cdr3_nt: TGTGCCAGCAGTTCAACACCGGGACAGGGGAATATCGCCTATGGCTACACCTTC

j_call: TRBJ2-3
v_call: TRBV7-8
d_call: TRBD2
cdr3_length: 15
clone_size: -
cdr3_aa: CATKVAGGYTDTQYF
cdr3_nt: TGTGCCACCAAGGTAGCGGGAGGCTACACAGATACGCAGTATTTT

j_call: TRBJ1-2
v_call: TRBV9
d_call: -
cdr3_length: 14
clone_size: -
cdr3_aa: CASSRPDSSYGYTF
cdr3_nt: TGTGCCAGCAGCCGACCGGACAGCAGCTATGGCTACACCTTC

j_call: TRBJ1-2
v_call: TRBV7-9
d_call: -
cdr3_length: 14
clone_size: -
cdr3_aa: CASSFAGEIFGYTF
cdr3_nt: TGTGCCAGCAGCTTTGCAGGGGAGATCTTTGGCTACACCTTC

j_call: TRBJ1-1
v_call: TRBV6-5
d_call: -
cdr3_length: 11
clone_size: few
cdr3_aa: CASSSGYEAFF
cdr3_nt: TGTGCCAGCAGTTCGGGTTATGAAGCTTTCTTT

j_call: TRBJ2-5
v_call: TRBV5-4
d_call: -
cdr3_length: 14
clone_size: -
cdr3_aa: CASSFGPGSETQYF
cdr3_nt: TGTGCCAGCAGCTTTGGCCCAGGGTCCGAGACCCAGTACTTC

j_call: TRBJ1-1
v_call: TRBV25-1
d_call: -
cdr3_length: 14
clone_size: few
cdr3_aa: CASSEDRRNTEAFF
cdr3_nt: TGTGCCAGCAGTGAAGACAGGAGGAACACTGAAGCTTTCTTT

j_call: TRBJ1-5
v_call: TRBV28
d_call: TRBD1
cdr3_length: 15
clone_size: -
cdr3_aa: CASSFTTGVHQPQHF
cdr3_nt: TGTGCCAGCAGTTTTACTACAGGGGTGCATCAGCCCCAGCATTTT

j_call: TRBJ2-5
v_call: TRBV5-1
d_call: -
cdr3_length: 16
clone_size: few
cdr3_aa: CASSSSAGTNQETQYF
cdr3_nt: TGCGCCAGCAGCTCCTCAGCAGGCACAAACCAAGAGACCCAGTACTTC

j_call: TRBJ1-2
v_call: TRBV27
d_call: TRBD1
cdr3_length: 14
clone_size: -
cdr3_aa: CASSLTDRGGGYTF
cdr3_nt: TGTGCCAGCAGTTTAACGGACAGGGGAGGTGGCTACACCTTC

j_call: TRBJ2-2
v_call: TRBV18
d_call: -
cdr3_length: 18
clone_size: -
cdr3_aa: CASSPTDSIGRNTGELFF
cdr3_nt: TGTGCCAGCTCACCAACGGACAGTATCGGTAGGAACACCGGGGAGCTGTTTTTT

j_call: TRBJ1-1
v_call: TRBV19
d_call: TRBD1
cdr3_length: 17
clone_size: -
cdr3_aa: CASSVGTGAIMNTEAFF
cdr3_nt: TGTGCCAGTAGTGTAGGGACAGGGGCGATAATGAACACTGAAGCTTTCTTT

j_call: TRBJ2-7
v_call: TRBV5-6
d_call: -
cdr3_length: 14
clone_size: few
cdr3_aa: CASSLSDRQATQYF
cdr3_nt: TGTGCCAGCAGCTTAAGCGACAGGCAAGCAACGCAGTACTTC

j_call: TRBJ1-5
v_call: TRBV6-1
d_call: -
cdr3_length: 16
clone_size: -
cdr3_aa: CASSEALAGMGQPQHF
cdr3_nt: TGTGCCAGCAGTGAAGCTCTTGCGGGGATGGGCCAGCCCCAGCATTTT

j_call: TRBJ2-1
v_call: TRBV4-2
d_call: TRBD2
cdr3_length: 15
clone_size: -
cdr3_aa: CASSQGTSGGSEQFF
cdr3_nt: TGTGCCAGCAGCCAGGGGACTAGCGGGGGGAGTGAGCAGTTCTTC

j_call: TRBJ2-7
v_call: TRBV11-2
d_call: -
cdr3_length: 12
clone_size: -
cdr3_aa: CASSPPVYEQYF
cdr3_nt: TGCGCCAGCAGCCCCCCGGTCTACGAGCAGTACTTC

j_call: TRBJ1-1
v_call: TRBV7-9
d_call: TRBD1
cdr3_length: 15
clone_size: -
cdr3_aa: CASSSDRAWDTEAFF
cdr3_nt: TGTGCCAGCAGCTCGGACAGGGCGTGGGACACTGAAGCTTTCTTT

j_call: TRBJ1-5
v_call: TRBV28
d_call: -
cdr3_length: 12
clone_size: -
cdr3_aa: CASSTWAQPQHF
cdr3_nt: TGTGCCAGCAGCACTTGGGCTCAGCCCCAGCATTTT

j_call: TRBJ2-7
v_call: TRBV7-9
d_call: -
cdr3_length: 11
clone_size: -
cdr3_aa: CASSRSYEQYF
cdr3_nt: TGTGCCAGCTCGCGCTCATACGAGCAGTACTTC

j_call: TRBJ1-5
v_call: TRBV4-2
d_call: -
cdr3_length: 15
clone_size: few
cdr3_aa: CASSQDRRGGQPQHF
cdr3_nt: TGTGCCAGCAGCCAAGATAGGAGGGGAGGGCAGCCCCAGCATTTT

j_call: TRBJ1-3
v_call: TRBV7-6
d_call: -
cdr3_length: 16
clone_size: -
cdr3_aa: CASSLGTAGSGNTIYF
cdr3_nt: TGTGCCAGCAGCTTAGGGACGGCGGGATCTGGAAACACCATATATTTT

j_call: TRBJ1-1
v_call: TRBV4-3
d_call: -
cdr3_length: 20
clone_size: -
cdr3_aa: CASSQDWPEISGGTGTEAFF
cdr3_nt: TGCGCCAGCAGCCAAGATTGGCCAGAGATCTCGGGGGGCACGGGCACTGAAGCTTTCTTT

j_call: TRBJ2-3
v_call: TRBV28
d_call: -
cdr3_length: 15
clone_size: -
cdr3_aa: CASSSSWSGWDTQYF
cdr3_nt: TGTGCCAGCAGTTCCTCCTGGTCCGGGTGGGATACGCAGTATTTT

j_call: TRBJ2-3
v_call: TRBV28
d_call: TRBD1
cdr3_length: 19
clone_size: -
cdr3_aa: CASSFGVGQGFSSTDTQYF
cdr3_nt: TGTGCCAGCAGTTTCGGTGTAGGACAGGGCTTCTCTAGCACAGATACGCAGTATTTT